This is a list of T cell receptor beta chains from one sample in a study of blood T cells in healthy people across ages. Using its own MiXCR run on the 5' RACE reads, TCRdb lists one record per CDR3 protein. The sample has about 1.6 million distinct CDR3 sequences; roughly 32% are singletons. Sequenced: blood. These receptors came from a woman aged 25 to 45 in good health. CDR3s include the opening cysteine and the closing phenylalanine or tryptophan. Fields, in order: V gene, D gene, J gene, clone size, CDR3 DNA, CDR3 protein. A D gene is named only where the DNA matches it firmly. Size is omitted from some rows. Given values are once, few, many or a class for expanded clones.

TRBV5-1	.	TRBJ1-2	.	TGCGCCAGCAGCGTGGGACTACGGGGATCTCGTACTAACTATGGCTACACCTTC	CASSVGLRGSRTNYGYTF
TRBV5-1	.	TRBJ2-5	.	TGCGCCAGCAGGGTATCAAACGGCCCCCCTGGAGCTCAAGAGACCCAGTACTTC	CASRVSNGPPGAQETQYF
TRBV6-6	.	TRBJ2-7	.	TGTGCCAGCAGTCACGACCTGAAGAGTTCCTACGAGCAGTACTTC	CASSHDLKSSYEQYF
TRBV5-1	TRBD2	TRBJ2-5	.	TGCGCCAGCAGCGGGCCTTCTAGCGGGAAAAGCAATGAGCAGTACTTC	CASSGPSSGKSNEQYF
TRBV15	.	TRBJ2-1	few	TGTGCCACCAGCAGAGAGGGGACGGTCTCCTACAATGAGCAGTTCTTC	CATSREGTVSYNEQFF
TRBV3-1	.	TRBJ2-4	.	TGTGCCAGCAGCCAATTTTGGGGGATAGCCAAAAACATTCAGTACTTC	CASSQFWGIAKNIQYF
TRBV9	.	TRBJ1-2	.	TGTGCCAGCAGCGCAGGGGTTAACTATGGCTACACCTTC	CASSAGVNYGYTF
TRBV5-1	.	TRBJ2-7	many	TGCGCCAGCAGCTCGCACCGGGACACCCTCGAGCAGTACTTC	CASSSHRDTLEQYF
TRBV6-1	.	TRBJ2-7	few	TGTGCCAGCTGGACCGGGTCAACTACCTACGAGCAGTACTTC	CASWTGSTTYEQYF
TRBV6-1	.	TRBJ2-1	.	TGTGCCAGCAGTAGGACAGCTGCCAAAAACATTCAGTTCTTC	CASSRTAAKNIQFF
TRBV29-1	TRBD2	TRBJ2-1	few	TGCAGCGTACTGACTAGCGGGCCTCTTAATGAGCAGTTCTTC	CSVLTSGPLNEQFF
TRBV25-1	.	TRBJ1-2	.	TGTGCCAGCAGTGTAAGGGTTGACTATGGCTACACCTTC	CASSVRVDYGYTF
TRBV4-1	TRBD2	TRBJ2-7	many	TGCGCCAGCAGCCAAGGGCACTCACCGGGACTAGCGGATTACGAGCAGTACTTC	CASSQGHSPGLADYEQYF
TRBV10-3	.	TRBJ2-3	many	TGTGCCATCAGTGAGCGGGAGCGCGCAGATACGCAGTATTTT	CAISERERADTQYF
TRBV20-1	.	TRBJ2-7	few	TGCAGTGCTAGAGGACGGGGGCGGACCTACGAGCAGTACTTC	CSARGRGRTYEQYF
TRBV5-5	TRBD1	TRBJ2-7	many	TGTGCCAGTCTAACAGGGGACTCCTACGAGCAGTACTTC	CASLTGDSYEQYF
TRBV3-1	.	TRBJ2-4	few	TGTGCCAGCAGCCCCCGGACTACCTCAGCCAAAAACATTCAGTACTTC	CASSPRTTSAKNIQYF
TRBV10-3	TRBD2	TRBJ2-7	many	TGTGCCATCAGTGAGTCTGCGGGAGGCGACGAGCAGTACTTC	CAISESAGGDEQYF
TRBV2	.	TRBJ1-6	once	TGTGCCAGCTCGAACTCCCGGGAGAATTCACCCCTCCACTTT	CASSNSRENSPLHF
TRBV30	.	TRBJ1-3	.	TGTGCCTGGAGGACTTCGAGAAACACCACATATTTT	CAWRTSRNTTYF
TRBV12-3/TRBV12-4	.	TRBJ2-7	once	TGTGCCAGCAGCTACGACAGCCGAGGGGGCGAGCAGTACTTC	CASSYDSRGGEQYF
TRBV5-5	TRBD2	TRBJ2-5	.	TGTGCCAGCGAGACTAGCGGGGTCCATGAGCAGTACTTC	CASETSGVHEQYF
TRBV7-8	.	TRBJ1-1	.	TGTGCCAGCAGCTTAGATGCGGGGTCTGAAGCTTTCTTT	CASSLDAGSEAFF
TRBV5-1	.	TRBJ1-1	few	TGCGCCAGCAGCTTAGGAAGGGGACCTTACACTGAAGCTTTCTTT	CASSLGRGPYTEAFF
TRBV10-3	.	TRBJ2-3	.	TGTGCCATCAGTGAGTCGGCGGGCCAAGCGAGCACAGATACGCAGTATTTT	CAISESAGQASTDTQYF
TRBV20-1	TRBD2	TRBJ2-1	few	TGCAGTGCTAGAGAGTTGGGACGGGAGGGTCTAAATGAGCAGTTCTTC	CSARELGREGLNEQFF
TRBV7-2	.	TRBJ2-6	.	TGTGCCAGCAGCTTAGTGGTCAACTCTGGGGCCAACGTCCTGACTTTC	CASSLVVNSGANVLTF
TRBV7-9	TRBD1	TRBJ2-6	few	TGTGCCAGCAGCGTATCCGGGACAGGGCCAATATTCTCTGGGGCCAACGTCCTGACTTTC	CASSVSGTGPIFSGANVLTF
TRBV27	.	TRBJ2-7	.	TGTGCCAGCAGCCCAGAGCTGGGGGGCCCCTACGAGCAGTACTTC	CASSPELGGPYEQYF
TRBV14	TRBD2	TRBJ2-7	.	TGTGCCAGCAGCCAAAAGAGACTAGCGGGGGGGGAAGAGCAGTACTTC	CASSQKRLAGGEEQYF
TRBV27	TRBD1	TRBJ1-5	.	TGTGTCAGCAGCCGCTTGGGACAGCGAATGAGGGGCAATCAGCCCCAGCATTTT	CVSSRLGQRMRGNQPQHF
TRBV4-1	.	TRBJ1-1	few	TGCGCCAGCAGCAACCTACAGGTTCCGATGAACACTGAAGCTTTCTTT	CASSNLQVPMNTEAFF
TRBV20-1	TRBD1	TRBJ1-5	.	TGCAGTGCACAGGGGGCATTCAATCAGCCCCAGCATTTT	CSAQGAFNQPQHF
TRBV6-2/TRBV6-3	.	TRBJ2-7	once	TGTGCCAGCAGTTACTTGGTAGGACCCTACGAGCAGTACTTC	CASSYLVGPYEQYF
TRBV3-1	TRBD2	TRBJ2-1	.	TGTGCCAGCAGCCTAGCGGGGGAGCCCTACAATGAGCAGTTCTTC	CASSLAGEPYNEQFF
TRBV7-2	TRBD2	TRBJ2-1	.	TGTGCCAGCAGCTCGACTAGCGGGGGGGGTAGCTCCTACAATGGGCAGTTCTTC	CASSSTSGGGSSYNGQFF
TRBV27	.	TRBJ2-7	many	TGTGCCAGCAGCGAAGTTTTGGGCCCCTACGAGCAGTACTTC	CASSEVLGPYEQYF
TRBV18	.	TRBJ1-2	.	TGTGCCAGCTCACCAGCAGGGGATAACTATGGCTACACCTTC	CASSPAGDNYGYTF
TRBV9	TRBD1	TRBJ2-5	.	TGTGCCAGCAGCCCACGGTGGACAGGGGGCTTGGAAGAGGCCCAGTACTTC	CASSPRWTGGLEEAQYF
TRBV5-1	.	TRBJ1-2	few	TGCGCCAGCAGCCATCGGGGACAAGATAACTATGGCTACACCTTC	CASSHRGQDNYGYTF
TRBV7-9	TRBD1	TRBJ2-5	.	TGTGCCAGCAGCCAACCTCCGGGACAGGGCCATGAGACCCAGTACTTC	CASSQPPGQGHETQYF